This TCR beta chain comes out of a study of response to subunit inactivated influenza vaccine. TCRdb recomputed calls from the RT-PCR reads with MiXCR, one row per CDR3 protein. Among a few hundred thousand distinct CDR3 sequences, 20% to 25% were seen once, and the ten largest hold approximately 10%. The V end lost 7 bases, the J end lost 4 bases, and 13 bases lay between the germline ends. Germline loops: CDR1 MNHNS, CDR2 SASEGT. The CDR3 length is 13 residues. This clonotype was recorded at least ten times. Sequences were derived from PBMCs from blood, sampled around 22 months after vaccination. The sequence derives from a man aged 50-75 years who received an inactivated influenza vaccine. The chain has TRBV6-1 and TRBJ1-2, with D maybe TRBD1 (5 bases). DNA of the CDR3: TGTGCCAGCACCCATTCCGGGGGCTATGGCTACACCTTC. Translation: CASTHSGGYGYTF.